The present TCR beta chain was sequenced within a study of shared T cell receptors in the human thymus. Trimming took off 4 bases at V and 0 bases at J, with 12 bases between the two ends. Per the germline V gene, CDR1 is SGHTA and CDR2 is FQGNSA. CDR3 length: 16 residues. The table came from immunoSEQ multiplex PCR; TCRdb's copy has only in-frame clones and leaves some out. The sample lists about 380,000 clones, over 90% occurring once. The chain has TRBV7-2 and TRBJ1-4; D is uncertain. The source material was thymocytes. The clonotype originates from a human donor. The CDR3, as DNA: TGTGCCAGCAGCTACCACAGCCGAGCAACTAATGAAAAACTGTTTTTT. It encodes CASSYHSRATNEKLFF.